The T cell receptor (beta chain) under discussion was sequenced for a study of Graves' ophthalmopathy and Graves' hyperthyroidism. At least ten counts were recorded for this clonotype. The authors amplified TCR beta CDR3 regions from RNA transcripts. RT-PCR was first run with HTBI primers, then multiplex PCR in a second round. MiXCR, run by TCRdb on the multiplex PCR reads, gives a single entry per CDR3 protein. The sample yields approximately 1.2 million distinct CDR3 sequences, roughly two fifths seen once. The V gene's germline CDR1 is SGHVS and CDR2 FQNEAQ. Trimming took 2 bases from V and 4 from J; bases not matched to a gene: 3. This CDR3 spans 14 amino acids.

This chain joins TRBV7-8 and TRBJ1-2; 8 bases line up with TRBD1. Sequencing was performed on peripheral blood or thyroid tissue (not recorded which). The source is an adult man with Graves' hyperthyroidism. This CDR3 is CASSLSGQGYGYTF. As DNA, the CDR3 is TGTGCCAGCAGCTTAAGCGGACAGGGCTATGGCTACACCTTC. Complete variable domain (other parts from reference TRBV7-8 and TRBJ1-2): GAGVSQSPRYKVAKRGQDVALRCDPISGHVSLFWYQQALGQGPEFLTYFQNEAQLDKSGLPSDRFFAERPEGSVSTLKIQRTQQEDSAVYLCASSLSGQGYGYTFGSGTRLTVV.